These 23 T cell receptor beta chains share one sample of origin, sequenced in a study of regulatory T cells in long-lasting Graves disease. Time point noted: newly diagnosed GD, antithyroid drugs for less than 3 months. Extracted RNA from PBMCs served as the source of the TCR library. CDR3-region Arm-PCR and iRepertoire HTBI primers produced the TCR beta libraries. TCRdb re-called the multiplex PCR reads through MiXCR, storing one row per CDR3 protein. The data show 500,000 or so distinct CDR3 sequences, 16% seen once. These data were also filed under a second study, of T cells in Graves' hyperthyroidism and ophthalmopathy.

The sequences come from peripheral blood mononuclear cells (PBMCs), collected at new diagnosis, from a patient treated with antithyroid drugs. These receptor sequences come from a man aged 35 to 55 with Graves disease.

The V call is TRBV7-8, the J call TRBJ2-7; 8 bases match TRBD1. J gave up 2 bases and V 5 bases, and 8 bases lay outside the gene matches. This CDR3 has 15 residues. The germline CDR1 and CDR2 sequences are SGHVS and FQNEAQ. CDR3 protein: CASSPRDRLTYEQYF. The CDR3, as DNA: TGTGCCAGCAGCCCCCGGGACAGGCTCACCTACGAGCAGTACTTC.

A few counts support this clonotype. A junction end diverges from the germline sequence, so it may reflect a read error. The genes are TRBV12-3 or TRBV12-4 and TRBJ1-1; D is undetermined. The CDR3 loop spans 11 amino acids. The CDR3 is CASSLKTEAFF. CDR3 DNA: TGTGCCAGCAGTTTGAAGACTGAAGCTTTCTTT.

The table lists this clonotype with many counts. The rearrangement joins TRBV6-1 to TRBJ2-1; TRBD1 matches at 8 bases. After removal of 6 bases from V and 1 base from J, the junction contained 11 bases not matched to a gene. CDR3 size: 17 residues. CDR1 is MNHNS and CDR2 is SASEGT in the germline V gene. CDR3 nucleotides: TGTGCCAGCAGCATAGCCCGGACAGGGATTTCCTACAATGAGCAGTTCTTC. Translating it yields CASSIARTGISYNEQFF.

There are a few counts of this clonotype. The rearrangement joins TRBV6-5 to TRBJ2-7; 10 nucleotides line up with TRBD2. V shed 4 bases and J 4 bases; nucleotides not matched to a gene: 10. The CDR3 runs 16 residues. Germline CDR1 is MNHEY and CDR2 is SVGAGI. The CDR3 loop is CASSFQREGAVYEQYF. The CDR3, as DNA: TGTGCCAGCAGTTTTCAGCGGGAGGGGGCCGTATACGAGCAGTACTTC.

V and J are TRBV5-1 and TRBJ2-5; TRBD2 might be the D (5 bases). Trimming cost V 4 bases and J 4 bases, with 14 bases left between them. This CDR3 region has 14 residues. Germline lookup yields CDR1 SGHRS and CDR2 YFSETQ. CDR3 coding DNA: TGCGCCAGCAGCACCCCTGATAGCGCAGAGACCCAGTACTTC. Encoded protein: CASSTPDSAETQYF.

This clonotype was detected only a few times. The chain employs TRBV6-2 or TRBV6-3 and TRBJ2-4; 9 nucleotides align to TRBD1. Germline V lookup: CDR1 MNHEY, CDR2 SVGEGT. The CDR3 contains 15 residues. J was trimmed by 3 bases and V by 0 bases; bases with no gene match: 0. CDR3 sequence (DNA): TGTGCCAGCAGTTACTCGGGACAGGGCAAAAACATTCAGTACTTC. Its translation: CASSYSGQGKNIQYF.

This clonotype was seen a few times. The chain is built from TRBV27 and TRBJ2-1; 7 nucleotides agree with TRBD2. CDR3 length: 17 amino acids. V lost 2 bases, J lost 5 bases, and 12 bases stayed unmatched. The germline V gene encodes CDR1 MNHEY and CDR2 SMNVEV (reference sequence). This chain's CDR3 is CASSLRQVGGGDNEQFF. DNA for the CDR3: TGTGCCAGCAGTTTACGCCAGGTTGGGGGGGGGGACAATGAGCAGTTCTTC.

This clonotype was seen a few times. The chain recombines TRBV9 with TRBJ2-1; TRBD2 is a possible D gene (6 bases). CDR1 is SGDLS and CDR2 is YYNGEE in the germline V gene. The CDR3 covers 13 residues. Trimming left V 4 bases short and J 3 bases short, with 8 bases between. CDR3 nucleotide sequence: TGTGCCAGCAGCCGCGGGGACTACAATGAGCAGTTCTTC. Translated: CASSRGDYNEQFF.

This clonotype was counted at least ten times. The chain carries TRBV20-1 and TRBJ1-4; no clear D gene. V lost 6 bases, J lost 5 bases, and 13 bases lay in between. The germline CDR1 and CDR2 sequences are DFQATT and SNEGSKA (reference sequence). CDR3 length equals 13 residues. The CDR3 is CSATDWENEKLFF. In DNA, the CDR3 is TGCAGTGCCACGGACTGGGAGAATGAAAAACTGTTTTTT.

This clonotype was picked up a small number of times. The chain carries TRBV9 and TRBJ1-2; no clear D. Trimming removed 3 bases from V and 6 bases from J, with 9 bases in between. In germline, CDR1 is SGDLS, CDR2 YYNGEE. This CDR3 spans 12 amino acids. The CDR3 DNA is TGTGCCAGCAGCGCCCGACGGAATGGCTACACCTTC. Translated: CASSARRNGYTF.

This clonotype was counted between two and nine times. The V call is TRBV29-1, the J call TRBJ1-1; D call uncertain. The V gene lost 6 bases and the J gene lost 0 bases, with 14 bases spanning the gap. The CDR3 totals 14 residues. CDR1 SQVTM and CDR2 ANQGSEA come from the germline V gene. The DNA of the CDR3 is TGCAGCGTGGTGCCAGGAAGTGTGAACACTGAAGCTTTCTTT. This encodes CSVVPGSVNTEAFF.

This clonotype was seen repeatedly, ten times or more. The V and J genes are TRBV3-1 and TRBJ2-3, with D perhaps matching TRBD2 (5 bases). Germline V lookup: CDR1 LGHDT, CDR2 YNNKEL (reference sequence). The CDR3 runs 16 residues. V shed 1 base and J shed 0 bases, with 11 bases lying between them. CDR3 nucleotides: TGTGCCAGCAGCCAAGGAAGGCGGACTAGCACAGATACGCAGTATTTT. This gives the protein CASSQGRRTSTDTQYF.

A few counts support this clonotype. A much larger clonotype is one base distant, so this may be a read error. The rearrangement joins TRBV6-5 to TRBJ2-7; 9 bases are shared with TRBD2. V trimming: 0 bases; J trimming: 6 bases; junction bases outside the gene matches: 9. Per germline, CDR1 MNHEY and CDR2 SVGAGI. This CDR3 is built from 16 residues. The CDR3: CASSYSTGTSQCEQYF. The CDR3 DNA is TGTGCCAGCAGTTACTCTACCGGGACTAGCCAATGCGAGCAGTACTTC.

This rearrangement joins TRBV5-1 to TRBJ1-1; TRBD1 is a possible D gene (6 bases). Germline V gene data show CDR1 as SGHRS and CDR2 as YFSETQ. This CDR3 spans 17 amino acids. V lost 1 base and J 1 base, leaving 17 bases between the germline ends. CDR3 sequence: CASSLRGGRGGNTEAFF. CDR3 DNA: TGCGCCAGCAGCTTGAGGGGGGGCAGGGGCGGGAACACTGAAGCTTTCTTT.

This clonotype was seen at least ten times. Here the CDR3 DNA reads TGCGCCAGCAGCTTGGCCGTCGGCTACAATGAGCAGTTCTTC. Its translation is CASSLAVGYNEQFF. The genes are TRBV5-1 and TRBJ2-1, with D hard to call. Trimming left V 0 bases short and J 3 bases short, with 7 bases between. Germline values: CDR1 SGHRS, CDR2 YFSETQ. The CDR3 sequence is 14 residues long.

This clonotype was detected many times. The CDR3 DNA reads TGTGCCAGCAGCTTAACCGGTCGGAACAATGAGCAGTTCTTC. This encodes CASSLTGRNNEQFF. This chain connects TRBV7-3 to TRBJ2-1; D ambiguous. The CDR3 covers 14 residues. V was trimmed by 0 bases and J by 5 bases, leaving 8 bases between them. In germline, CDR1 is SGHTA, CDR2 FQGTGA.

This clonotype was seen ten or more times. The V gene is TRBV5-1, the J gene TRBJ2-2, with D perhaps given as TRBD1 or TRBD2 (5 bases each). CDR3 length: 16 residues. Germline CDR1 and CDR2: SGHRS and YFSETQ. Trimming shortened V by 6 bases and J by 6 bases, and 21 bases separated the two germline ends. CDR3 sequence reads: CASKGPDRGRAGELFF. The DNA of the CDR3 is TGCGCCAGCAAGGGACCAGACCGTGGTAGGGCCGGGGAGCTGTTTTTT. Full variable domain (missing parts from reference TRBV5-1 and TRBJ2-2): KAGVTQTPRYLIKTRGQQVTLSCSPISGHRSVSWYQQTPGQGLQFLFEYFSETQRNKGNFPGRFSGRQFSNSRSEMNVSTLELGDSALYLCASKGPDRGRAGELFFGEGSRLTVL.

This clonotype was observed at least ten times. The chain joins TRBV11-2 to TRBJ2-2; no clear D. V lost 1 base and J 0 bases, leaving 9 bases between the germline ends. This CDR3 is built from 16 residues. Germline values: CDR1 SGHAT, CDR2 FQNNGV. In DNA, the CDR3 is TGTGCCAGCAGCTTAGGAGTGCTAGCGAACACCGGGGAGCTGTTTTTT. Its protein product is CASSLGVLANTGELFF.

This clonotype was observed a few times. V usage is TRBV24-1 and J usage is TRBJ2-1; tentatively, D is TRBD1 (6 bases). CDR3 length: 13 residues. Trimming took 4 bases from V and 9 from J, leaving 12 bases between them. Per germline, CDR1 KGHDR and CDR2 SFDVKD. In DNA, the CDR3 is TGTGCCACCAGTGACTACAGGGACGGTGAGCAGTTCTTC. Amino acid sequence: CATSDYRDGEQFF.

This clonotype occurred a few times. The chain combines TRBV28 with TRBJ1-1, with TRBD1 identical over 7 bases. CDR3 length: 16 amino acids. V gave up 6 bases and J gave up 4 bases; unmatched junction bases: 14. The germline V gene encodes CDR1 MDHEN and CDR2 SYDVKM. In DNA form, the CDR3 reads TGTGCCAGCAGCGCCGGACAGGCATGGGGGGGCACTGAAGCTTTCTTT. Translating it yields CASSAGQAWGGTEAFF.

The chain recombines TRBV5-6 with TRBJ2-7; the D is unclear. Looked up from germline, CDR1 is SGHDT and CDR2 is YYEEEE. The V end was cut by 2 bases, the J end by 1 base, with 13 bases between. The CDR3 has 15 residues. The CDR3: CASSFISLRSYEQYF. The CDR3 bases are TGTGCCAGCAGCTTTATAAGTCTTAGGTCCTACGAGCAGTACTTC.

The chain couples TRBV6-2 or TRBV6-3 to TRBJ2-3; 7 bases agree with TRBD2. CDR1 MNHEY and CDR2 SVGEGT come from the germline V gene. The trim removed 8 bases at V and 4 bases at J, leaving 9 bases unmatched. CDR3 length equals 14 residues. The CDR3 DNA reads as TGTGCCAGCCACCTTATGGGGGGGGCAGATACGCAGTATTTT. Protein: CASHLMGGADTQYF.

As concerns this clonotype: This clone may be a read error of a much larger clone one base away. This chain uses TRBV11-2 with TRBJ2-7; perhaps TRBD2 as D (6 bases). CDR3 length: 16 residues. Germline CDR1 reads SGHAT; CDR2 reads FQNNGV. The chain's CDR3 is CAGSLDGAGFSYEQYF. CDR3 DNA: TGTGCCGGCAGCTTAGATGGAGCGGGCTTCTCCTACGAGCAGTACTTC.